This T cell receptor beta chain emerged from a study of beta chain features in type 1 diabetes. CDR3 size: 13 residues. Germline CDR1 SQVTM, CDR2 ANQGSEA. With 8 bases removed from V and 0 bases from J, the gap between germline ends came to 13 bases. Sequencing targeted expressed TCRB transcripts, as all isolated RNA had been reverse transcribed. The protocol was immunoSEQ multiplex PCR, while the TCRdb copy is restricted to in-frame clones and leaves out a portion. The profile shows under 500,000 clones, roughly 31% of them singletons. Study outcomes and limitations: Fewer insertions but more deletions were seen at VDJ junctions in type 1 diabetes patients. The similarity of naive, central memory and Treg TCRB repertoires appeared greater among patients than among healthy donors. In all four CD4+ subsets, TCRB CDR3 length was significantly, moderately reduced in type 1 diabetes. PCR, the amplification step, might favor shorter templates, equally in patients and controls.

As for this clone: The target antigen is unknown.

The sample consisted of naive CD4+ T cells from blood. The sequence was collected from a man between 18 and 35 years old in good health. This chain joins TRBV29-1 and TRBJ1-1, with D hard to call. The CDR3 nucleotides read TGCAGCACACTCAGAAAACTGAACACTGAAGCTTTCTTT. Translation gives CSTLRKLNTEAFF. Full variable domain (missing parts from reference TRBV29-1 and TRBJ1-1): SAVISQKPSRDICQRGTSLTIQCQVDSQVTMMFWYRQQPGQSLTLIATANQGSEATYESGFVIDKFPISRPNLTFSTLTVSNMSPEDSSIYLCSTLRKLNTEAFFGQGTRLTVV.